These 30 T cell receptor beta chains originate from one sample sequenced in a study of beta chain features in type 1 diabetes. General observations from the study: Researchers report that Type 1 diabetes patients had moderately but significantly shorter TCRB CDR3s across all four CD4+ subsets.

Every bit of the isolated RNA underwent reverse transcription, so sequencing read expressed TCRB transcripts. TCRdb's copy holds only in-frame clones and misses some; the assay was immunoSEQ multiplex PCR. This sample has a few hundred thousand clones, with 24% found just once. No cognate antigen is known for these TCRs. The sequenced sample consisted of naive CD4+ T cells from blood. Receptors were obtained from a woman between 25 and 40 years old with type 1 diabetes.

This clone came up a few times. The chain joins TRBV28 to TRBJ1-1; no firm D call. Germline-derived CDR1 and CDR2 are MDHEN and SYDVKM. The CDR3 totals 12 residues. Deletions cut 3 bases from V and 6 bases from J, with 8 bases between. CDR3 coding DNA: TGTGCCAGCAGTTTGGTCCAGGCTGAAGCTTTCTTT. This translates into CASSLVQAEAFF.

The sample holds a few counts of this clone. This chain joins TRBV4-1 and TRBJ2-7; TRBD1 matches at 7 bases. The germline V gene encodes CDR1 MGHRA and CDR2 YSYEKL. Trimming at V came to 0 bases and at J to 5 bases, leaving 10 bases not matched to a gene. The CDR3 length is 16 residues. CDR3 in amino acids: CASSQEGTGAYNEQYF. The DNA of the CDR3 is TGCGCCAGCAGCCAAGAAGGAACAGGGGCCTACAACGAGCAGTACTTC.

This clone turned up a few times. V is TRBV5-1 and J is TRBJ1-2; 9 bases are shared with TRBD1. From germline, CDR1 is SGHRS and CDR2 YFSETQ. The CDR3 runs to 19 residues. The J segment lost 0 bases and the V segment lost 4 bases, leaving 16 bases of the junction unmatched. The CDR3 DNA follows: TGCGCCAGCAGCCCGACTGTGGGCCCGGGACAGGGAGCTAACTATGGCTACACCTTC. Protein product: CASSPTVGPGQGANYGYTF.

The chain uses TRBV23-1 and TRBJ2-5; maybe TRBD1 (6 bases). TRBV23-1 has ORF status, its function being uncertain. The ends were cut back, 10 bases at V and 5 bases at J, with 14 bases in the middle. The CDR3 spans 12 residues. The CDR3 DNA reads TGCGCCACCACAGGACAGAGGGAGACCCAGTACTTC. The encoded protein is CATTGQRETQYF.

The V gene is TRBV15, the J gene TRBJ2-7, with a possible D match to TRBD1 (5 bases). CDR1 LNHNV and CDR2 YYDKDF come from the germline V gene (reference sequence). Trimming stripped 1 base from V and 1 base from J, with 8 bases between. This CDR3 contains 14 residues. CDR3 protein: CATSRGTQSYEQYF. CDR3 in DNA: TGTGCCACCAGCAGAGGGACACAATCCTACGAGCAGTACTTC.

The chain employs TRBV28 and TRBJ2-3; 9 bases map to TRBD2. Germline CDR1 MDHEN, CDR2 SYDVKM. Trimming at V came to 6 bases and at J to 6 bases, leaving 4 bases not matched to a gene. The CDR3 length is 13 residues. The CDR3 DNA reads TGTGCCAGCAGGGCTAGCGGGAAGGATACGCAGTATTTT. Its protein product is CASRASGKDTQYF.

The chain recombines TRBV7-3 with TRBJ2-7; weak D call: TRBD1 (6 bases). The germline V gene has CDR1 SGHTA and CDR2 FQGTGA. There are 15 residues in the CDR3. V lost 3 bases to trimming and J lost 1 base, with 13 bases between them. DNA for the CDR3: TGTGCCAGCAGCTTTCAATCGCAGGGGTCCTACGAGCAGTACTTC. It yields the protein CASSFQSQGSYEQYF.

The chain links TRBV28 to TRBJ2-7; D may be TRBD1 (5 bases). The ends were cut back, 7 bases at V and 2 bases at J, with 18 bases in the middle. Germline values: CDR1 MDHEN, CDR2 SYDVKM. The CDR3 loop spans 15 amino acids. In DNA, the CDR3 is TGTGCCAGCATCAAAGGGGCCGGCAACACCTACGAGCAGTACTTC. Translating it yields CASIKGAGNTYEQYF.

In DNA, the CDR3 is TGTGCCAGCTCACAGACAGGGGCGGAGGATGAGCAGTTCTTC. Translation gives CASSQTGAEDEQFF. The chain joins TRBV18 to TRBJ2-1; 8 nucleotides agree with TRBD1. The CDR3 spans 14 residues. Per germline, CDR1 KGHSH and CDR2 LQKENI. V lost 4 bases, J lost 8 bases, and 7 bases stayed unmatched.

This chain connects TRBV11-1 to TRBJ2-3; TRBD2 might be the D (6 bases). The CDR3 covers 12 residues. Germline V gene sequence: CDR1 SGHAT, CDR2 FQDESV (reference sequence). The V end was cut by 3 bases, the J end by 5 bases, with 6 bases between. DNA for the CDR3: TGTGCCAGCAGCTTTAGCGGAGATACGCAGTATTTT. Amino acids: CASSFSGDTQYF.

The chain is built from TRBV12-2 and TRBJ2-7; the table gives TRBD1 as D, unverified against the DNA. TRBV12-2 is labeled a pseudogene. The CDR3 runs to 16 residues. The CDR3 DNA reads as TGTGCAAGTCGCTTAGCCACTTGCAACAGGGTGTACGAGCAGTACTTC. This sequence encodes CASRLATCNRVYEQYF.

V usage is TRBV18 and J usage is TRBJ2-1; TRBD1 matches 10 bases. With V trimmed by 0 bases and J by 7 bases, 6 bases remained unmatched. The germline CDR1 and CDR2 sequences are KGHSH and LQKENI. This CDR3 region has 16 residues. The CDR3 reads CASSPPGTGAENEQFF. The CDR3 DNA reads TGTGCCAGCTCACCACCAGGGACAGGGGCTGAGAATGAGCAGTTCTTC.

A few counts support this clone. For the CDR3, the DNA is TGTGCCAGCAGCCAACCGGGACAGGGGGAAGGCACAGATACGCAGTATTTT. As protein: CASSQPGQGEGTDTQYF. The rearrangement links TRBV14 to TRBJ2-3; TRBD1 aligns across 11 bases. The V and J ends lost 2 bases and 1 base, in that order; junction bases with no gene match: 5. Looked up from germline, CDR1 is SGHDN and CDR2 is FVKESK. This CDR3 is 17 amino acids long.

This clone was counted a few times. CDR3 DNA sequence: TGCGCCAGCAGCCAAGATGATGGCGGGAGGGCCGTCTATGAGCAGTTCTTC. This codes for CASSQDDGGRAVYEQFF. The gene calls are TRBV4-1 and TRBJ2-1, with 9 bases aligning to TRBD2. J gave up 8 bases and V 0 bases, and 11 bases lay outside the gene matches. From germline, CDR1 is MGHRA and CDR2 YSYEKL. The CDR3 sequence is 17 residues long.

In its sample, this clone was seen a few times. The chain combines TRBV7-9 with TRBJ1-2; no clear D. Germline V gene data show CDR1 as SEHNR and CDR2 as FQNEAQ (reference sequence). V was cut by 1 base and J by 3 bases, with 9 bases left in between. The length of the CDR3 is 14 residues. CDR3 nucleotides: TGTGCCAGCAGCTTAGATCCCAACTACTATGGCTACACCTTC. Residues: CASSLDPNYYGYTF. Full variable domain (outside the CDR3, taken from reference TRBV7-9 and TRBJ1-2): DTGVSQNPRHKITKRGQNVTFRCDPISEHNRLYWYRQTLGQGPEFLTYFQNEAQLEKSRLLSDRFSAERPKGSFSTLEIQRTEQGDSAMYLCASSLDPNYYGYTFGSGTRLTVV.

This clone was seen more than once but under ten times. The chain joins TRBV4-1 to TRBJ2-7, with a possible D match to TRBD2 (5 bases). The CDR3 runs 16 residues. The ends were cut back, 1 base at V and 2 bases at J, with 15 bases in the middle. Germline lookup yields CDR1 MGHRA and CDR2 YSYEKL. For the CDR3, the DNA is TGCGCCAGCAGCCAAGCCCGGGGTATATTCGCCTACGAGCAGTACTTC. Translated, it gives CASSQARGIFAYEQYF.

This clone was counted only a few times. The chain joins TRBV27 to TRBJ2-6, with D hard to call. V lost 6 bases and J lost 1, with 7 bases in between. This CDR3 is 14 amino acids long. CDR1 and CDR2 from the germline V gene are MNHEY and SMNVEV (reference sequence). CDR3 sequence: CASSHISGANVLTF. In nucleotides, the CDR3 is TGTGCCAGCAGCCACATATCTGGGGCCAACGTCCTGACTTTC.

The chain combines TRBV9 with TRBJ2-1; the D is unclear. The CDR3 is 12 amino acids. V was trimmed by 5 bases and J by 4 bases, leaving 7 bases between them. The germline gives CDR1 SGDLS, CDR2 YYNGEE. This CDR3 is CASSHTYNEQFF. Here the CDR3 DNA reads TGTGCCAGCAGTCACACATACAATGAGCAGTTCTTC.

This clone was seen a handful of times. The chain recombines TRBV5-1 with TRBJ2-3, with 10 nucleotides matching TRBD2. Germline CDR1 reads SGHRS; CDR2 reads YFSETQ. The V gene end was trimmed by 2 bases and the J gene end by 3 bases; junction bases not matched to a gene: 3. The CDR3 covers 15 residues. In DNA, the CDR3 is TGCGCCAGCAGCTTCCTGGGACTAGCGACAGATACGCAGTATTTT. Amino acids: CASSFLGLATDTQYF.

V usage is TRBV25-1 and J usage is TRBJ1-2; 8 bases match TRBD1. Per the germline V gene, CDR1 is MGHDK and CDR2 is SYGVNS. The CDR3 covers 15 residues. The trim removed 3 bases at V and 2 bases at J, leaving 5 bases unmatched. CDR3 amino acids: CASSDYRGANYGYTF. In DNA form, the CDR3 reads TGTGCCAGCAGTGACTACAGGGGGGCCAACTATGGCTACACCTTC.

The chain carries TRBV27 and TRBJ2-7; perhaps TRBD2 as D (5 bases). Trimming took 7 bases from V and 3 from J, leaving 16 bases between them. This CDR3 comprises 14 residues. CDR1 is MNHEY, CDR2 SMNVEV, per germline (reference sequence). In nucleotides, the CDR3 is TGTGCCAGCACCCCCGCGGGTTTTATCTACGAGCAGTACTTC. Protein: CASTPAGFIYEQYF.

There are a few counts of this clone. This chain links TRBV9 with TRBJ2-5; 8 nucleotides agree with TRBD2. The CDR3 is 14 amino acids. The J segment lost 4 bases and the V segment lost 3 bases, leaving 5 bases of the junction unmatched. Looked up from germline, CDR1 is SGDLS and CDR2 is YYNGEE. CDR3 nucleotides: TGTGCCAGCAGCGGTGGACTAGCTACAGAGACCCAGTACTTC. Residues: CASSGGLATETQYF.

In its sample, this clone was seen a few times. The chain joins TRBV18 to TRBJ2-5; a weak D match, TRBD1 (6 bases). The CDR3 is made up of 13 amino acids. Trimming stripped 5 bases from V and 3 bases from J, with 10 bases between. Looked up from germline, CDR1 is KGHSH and CDR2 is LQKENI. The CDR3 loop reads CASSSNREETQYF. The CDR3 DNA reads TGTGCCAGCTCATCAAACAGGGAAGAGACCCAGTACTTC.

Details on this clone: Other nucleotide sequences from this sample produce the same CDR3. This sequence joins TRBV28 and TRBJ1-2; possibly TRBD1 for D (5 bases). V lost 5 bases and J 4 bases, leaving 8 bases between the germline ends. The CDR3 totals 12 residues. The germline CDR1 and CDR2 sequences are MDHEN and SYDVKM. This CDR3 is CASSPGGYGYTF. DNA for the CDR3: TGTGCCAGCAGTCCCGGGGGCTATGGCTACACCTTC.

J is TRBJ2-3 and V is TRBV18; unclear D gene. CDR1 is KGHSH and CDR2 is LQKENI in the germline V gene. The length of the CDR3 is 13 residues. The V and J ends lost 0 bases and 5 bases respectively, with 6 bases between them. CDR3 in DNA: TGTGCCAGCTCACCACCTAGTGAAGATACGCAGTATTTT. Its protein product is CASSPPSEDTQYF.

The rearrangement joins TRBV2 to TRBJ2-7, with TRBD2 identical over 13 bases. With V trimmed by 8 bases and J by 2 bases, 6 bases remained unmatched. Germline CDR1 reads SNHLY; CDR2 reads FYNNEI. The CDR3 consists of 15 residues. The CDR3 spells CASGGTSGNPYEQYF. CDR3 coding DNA: TGTGCCAGCGGGGGGACTAGCGGGAACCCCTACGAGCAGTACTTC.

J is TRBJ1-5 and V is TRBV11-2, with 7 nucleotides matching TRBD1. From germline, CDR1 is SGHAT and CDR2 FQNNGV. V gave up 5 bases and J gave up 3 bases; unmatched junction bases: 4. The CDR3 is 14 residues long. This chain's CDR3 is CASSRTGVNQPQHF. The CDR3 DNA sequence: TGTGCCAGCAGCCGCACAGGGGTCAATCAGCCCCAGCATTTT.

This clone turned up a few times. This chain connects TRBV29-1 to TRBJ1-1; tentatively, D is TRBD1 (6 bases). The CDR3 extends over 13 amino acids. Looked up from germline, CDR1 is SQVTM and CDR2 is ANQGSEA. Trimming took 4 bases from V and 5 from J, leaving 14 bases between them. CDR3 sequence (DNA): TGCAGCGTTGTTCGGGGGGCGTGGACTGAAGCTTTCTTT. Residues: CSVVRGAWTEAFF.

This clone was seen more than once but under ten times. This chain joins TRBV30 and TRBJ2-1, with D maybe TRBD2 (5 bases). The CDR3 loop spans 12 amino acids. V was pared by 3 bases and J by 8 bases, with 11 bases between. The germline gives CDR1 GTSNPN, CDR2 SVGIG (reference sequence). The chain's CDR3 is CAWRTAGYEQFF. The CDR3 coding sequence is TGTGCCTGGAGGACCGCGGGCTATGAGCAGTTCTTC.

The chain has TRBV2 and TRBJ2-5, with a tentative D call TRBD2 (6 bases). Germline V CDR1 and CDR2: SNHLY, FYNNEI. CDR3 size: 13 residues. V shed 7 bases and J shed 5 bases, with 14 bases lying between them. The CDR3, as DNA: TGTGCCAGCAACGGCGGGACTCGGGAGACCCAGTACTTC. Its protein product is CASNGGTRETQYF.